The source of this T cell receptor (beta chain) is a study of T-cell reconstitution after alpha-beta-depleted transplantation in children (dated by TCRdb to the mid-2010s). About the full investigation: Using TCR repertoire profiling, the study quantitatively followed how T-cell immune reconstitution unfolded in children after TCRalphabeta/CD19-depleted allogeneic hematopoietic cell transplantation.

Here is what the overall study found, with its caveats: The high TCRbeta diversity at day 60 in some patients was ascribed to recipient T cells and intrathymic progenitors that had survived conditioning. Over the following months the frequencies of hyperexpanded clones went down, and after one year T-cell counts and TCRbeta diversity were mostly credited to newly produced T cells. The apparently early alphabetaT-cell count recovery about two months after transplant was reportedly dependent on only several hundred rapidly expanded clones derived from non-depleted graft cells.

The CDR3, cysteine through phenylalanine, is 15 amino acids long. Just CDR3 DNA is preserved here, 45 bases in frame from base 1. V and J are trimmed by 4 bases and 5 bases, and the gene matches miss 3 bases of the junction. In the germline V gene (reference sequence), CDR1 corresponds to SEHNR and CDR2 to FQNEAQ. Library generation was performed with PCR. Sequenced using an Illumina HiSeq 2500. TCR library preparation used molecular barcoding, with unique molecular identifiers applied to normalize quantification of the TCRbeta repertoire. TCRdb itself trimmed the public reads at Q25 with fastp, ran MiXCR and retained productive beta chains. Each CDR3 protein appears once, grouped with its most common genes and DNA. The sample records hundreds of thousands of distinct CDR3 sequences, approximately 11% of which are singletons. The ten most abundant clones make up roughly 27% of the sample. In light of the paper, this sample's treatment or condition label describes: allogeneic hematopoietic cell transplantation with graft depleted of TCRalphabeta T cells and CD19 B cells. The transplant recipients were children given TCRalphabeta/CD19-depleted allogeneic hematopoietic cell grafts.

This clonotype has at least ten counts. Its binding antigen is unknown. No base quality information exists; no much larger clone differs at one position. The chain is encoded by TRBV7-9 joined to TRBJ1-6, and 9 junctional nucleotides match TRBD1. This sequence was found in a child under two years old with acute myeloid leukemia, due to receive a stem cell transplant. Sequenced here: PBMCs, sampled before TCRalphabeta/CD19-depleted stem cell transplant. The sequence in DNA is TGTGCCAGCAGCTGGGACAGGGTCGATAATTCACCCCTCCACTTT. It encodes CASSWDRVDNSPLHF. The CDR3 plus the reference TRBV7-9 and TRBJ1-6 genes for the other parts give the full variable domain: DTGVSQNPRHKITKRGQNVTFRCDPISEHNRLYWYRQTLGQGPEFLTYFQNEAQLEKSRLLSDRFSAERPKGSFSTLEIQRTEQGDSAMYLCASSWDRVDNSPLHFGNGTRLTVT.